The rows below give T cell receptor beta chains drawn from one sample of a study of blood T cell repertoires in COVID-19. The table came from immunoSEQ multiplex PCR; TCRdb's copy has only in-frame clones and leaves some out. The table records about 65,000 clones, over 85% of them present only once. Material: peripheral blood. These receptors all stem from a man between 60 and 70 years old with acute or convalescent COVID-19. The CDR3 runs from the conserved cysteine through the conserved F or W. The D gene is left open where the match is weak. Clone size is shown for a subset of rows, as once, few, many or a class of expanded clone.

size	J	V	D	DNA	CDR3
few	TRBJ2-5	TRBV18	TRBD1	TGTGCCAGCTCACCCCTGGCGCCGGGACAGGGAAGAGAGACCCAGTACTTC	CASSPLAPGQGRETQYF
.	TRBJ1-2	TRBV19	TRBD1	TGTGCCAGTAGTATGGAAAGGACAGGGGAATTGCAAGGCTACACCTTC	CASSMERTGELQGYTF
.	TRBJ2-3	TRBV5-4	.	TGTGCCAGCAGCTTTACAGGGAGAACAGATACGCAGTATTTT	CASSFTGRTDTQYF
.	TRBJ1-2	TRBV29-1	.	TGCAGCGCAGGGAACACGGACTTAAGGGCGAGGTTAAACTATGGCTACACCTTC	CSAGNTDLRARLNYGYTF
.	TRBJ2-7	TRBV5-6	.	TGTGCCAGCAGCTTGGACACCTCCTACGAGCAGTACTTC	CASSLDTSYEQYF
.	TRBJ1-1	TRBV4-1	TRBD1	TGCGCCAGCAGCCAAGGAAGGGGGACAGGGGGTAGGACCACTGAAGCTTTCTTT	CASSQGRGTGGRTTEAFF
.	TRBJ2-7	TRBV29-1	TRBD1	TGCAGCGTGAAAGGGGGACAGGGCTCCTACGAGCAGTACTTC	CSVKGGQGSYEQYF
.	TRBJ1-5	TRBV4-1	.	TGCGCCAGCAGCCAAGTTAGTAACGGGGACAATCAGCCCCAGCATTTT	CASSQVSNGDNQPQHF
.	TRBJ2-2	TRBV7-9	TRBD1	TGTGCCAGCAGCTTTGGACAGGTCCCCGGGGAGCTGTTTTTT	CASSFGQVPGELFF
.	TRBJ2-7	TRBV5-6	TRBD1	TGTGCCAGCAGCTTGAGACCGGGACAGGGAGTCTACGAGCAGTACTTC	CASSLRPGQGVYEQYF